The next 26 T cell receptor beta chains were all read from a single sample in a study of molecular identifiers for immune sequencing clone quantification. Via MiXCR, TCRdb re-called the PCR reads, giving one row per CDR3 protein. The sample consists of about 640,000 distinct CDR3 sequences, 20% of them appearing once. Sequencing used naive CD8+ T cells from blood, with Jurkat cell RNA spiked in. Subset specified: FACS-sorted CD8+CD4-CCR7+CD45RA+ naive T cells. These receptors were taken from a human donor in good health. Some libraries in this study had Jurkat cell RNA spiked in.

Note on this clonotype: Since a much larger clone is just one base distant, this may be a read error. The chain carries TRBV20-1 and TRBJ2-7; 9 bases line up with TRBD2. Germline trimming cut 6 bases from V and 4 bases from J; bases unmatched to any gene: 7. Germline CDR1 DFQATT, CDR2 SNEGSKA (reference sequence). This CDR3 comprises 13 residues. CDR3 nucleotides: TGCAGTGCATGGACTAGCGTGGCTTACGAGCAGTACTTC. This codes for CSAWTSVAYEQYF.

The chain recombines TRBV27 with TRBJ2-7; 8 bases map to TRBD2. The ends lost 4 bases at V and 4 bases at J; junction bases unmatched: 9. The CDR3 is made up of 15 amino acids. Germline V gene lookup returns CDR1 MNHEY and CDR2 SMNVEV (reference sequence). The CDR3 DNA reads TGTGCCAGCAGTTGGGGGCGCGGGGGGACATACGAGCAGTACTTC. Its protein is CASSWGRGGTYEQYF.

This clonotype showed up many times. The V gene is TRBV13, the J gene TRBJ1-1; D is unclear. CDR3 size: 12 residues. The V gene lost 1 base and the J gene lost 6 bases, with 6 bases spanning the gap. Germline V gene data show CDR1 as PRHDT and CDR2 as FYEKMQ (reference sequence). The CDR3 DNA sequence: TGTGCCAGCAGCTTAGTTGGGTCTGAAGCTTTCTTT. Residues: CASSLVGSEAFF.

This clonotype has just a few counts. The DNA for the CDR3 is TGCGCCAGCAGCTTGAGTTTGTCGGGAACAACACCCTACGAGCAGTACTTC. Its translation is CASSLSLSGTTPYEQYF. V is TRBV5-1 and J is TRBJ2-7, with a weak D call TRBD2 (5 bases). This CDR3 region has 17 residues. The germline gives CDR1 SGHRS, CDR2 YFSETQ. Trimming stripped 1 base from V and 2 bases from J, with 19 bases between.

This clonotype was picked up many times. This chain joins TRBV10-3 and TRBJ2-7; D call uncertain. With 3 bases removed from V and 4 bases from J, the gap between germline ends came to 13 bases. The CDR3 spans 14 residues. CDR1 is ENHRY, CDR2 SYGVKD, per germline. The CDR3 DNA reads as TGTGCCATCAGTGACTCGTTGGGATCTTACGAGCAGTACTTC. Its translation is CAISDSLGSYEQYF.

The genes are TRBV7-2 and TRBJ2-7; 13 bases align to TRBD2. Germline CDR1 SGHTA, CDR2 FQGNSA. CDR3 length equals 18 residues. J gave up 6 bases and V 5 bases, and 16 bases lay outside the gene matches. For the CDR3, the DNA is TGTGCCAGCAGCCTAACTAGCGGGGGGGAAACCCTTTGGAGCGAGCAGTACTTC. Its translation is CASSLTSGGETLWSEQYF. The variable domain in full, completed from reference TRBV7-2 and TRBJ2-7, reads GAGVSQSPSNKVTEKGKDVELRCDPISGHTALYWYRQSLGQGLEFLIYFQGNSAPDKSGLPSDRFSAERTGGSVSTLTIQRTQQEDSAVYLCASSLTSGGETLWSEQYFGPGTRLTVT.

V is TRBV12-3 or TRBV12-4 and J is TRBJ2-5; no clear D. The CDR3 sequence is 14 residues long. Trimming pared 5 bases from V and 5 bases from J, leaving 15 bases between. The CDR3 bases are TGTGCCAGCAGTCCGCGGACGGTGGTGGAGACCCAGTACTTC. It translates to CASSPRTVVETQYF.

This chain uses TRBV27 with TRBJ2-1, with TRBD1 matching 9 bases. The CDR3 runs 16 residues. The J segment lost 7 bases and the V segment lost 4 bases, leaving 11 bases of the junction unmatched. From germline, CDR1 is MNHEY and CDR2 SMNVEV (reference sequence). CDR3 nucleotides: TGTGCCAGCAGTTCCAGTCCCGGGACAGGGTGGAATGAGCAGTTCTTC. It yields the protein CASSSSPGTGWNEQFF.

Comment on this clonotype: Since a much larger clone is just one base distant, this may be a read error. The genes are TRBV11-2 and TRBJ1-5, with 7 bases fitting TRBD1. After removal of 5 bases from V and 0 bases from J, the junction contained 4 bases not matched to a gene. This CDR3 comprises 15 residues. Germline-derived CDR1 and CDR2 are SGHAT and FQNNGV. In DNA form, the CDR3 reads TGTGCCAGCAGCCCACAGGGGACTAGCAATCAGCCCCAGCATTTT. Translation gives CASSPQGTSNQPQHF.

This clonotype was seen ten or more times. The chain carries TRBV6-6 and TRBJ2-3; D not certain. CDR3 length: 14 amino acids. Germline values: CDR1 MNHNY, CDR2 SVGAGI (reference sequence). V lost 2 bases and J 2 bases, leaving 8 bases between the germline ends. The CDR3 nucleotides are TGTGCCAGCAGTTACATATCGAACACAGATACGCAGTATTTT. This encodes CASSYISNTDTQYF.

This clonotype was found a few times. The V call is TRBV4-3, the J call TRBJ2-1; D gene unclear. Deletions cut 0 bases from V and 0 bases from J, with 9 bases between. Per germline, CDR1 LGHNA and CDR2 YSLEER. CDR3 length: 16 residues. The DNA of the CDR3 is TGCGCCAGCAGCCAAGATATTGCTAGCTCCTACAATGAGCAGTTCTTC. Protein: CASSQDIASSYNEQFF.

Of note for this clonotype: A read error may be the cause here, since a much bigger clone is one base away. This chain uses TRBV7-9 with TRBJ2-3; TRBD1 aligns across 9 bases. Germline V gene lookup returns CDR1 SEHNR and CDR2 FQNEAQ (reference sequence). Trimming removed 4 bases from V and 4 bases from J; junction bases left unmatched: 18. The CDR3 extends over 19 amino acids. The CDR3 protein is CASSSTTMGTGGLPDTQYF. In DNA, the CDR3 is TGTGCCAGCAGCTCCACTACTATGGGAACAGGGGGCCTCCCAGATACGCAGTATTTT.

This clonotype showed up just a few times. The chain carries TRBV9 and TRBJ2-2, with 9 bases that match TRBD2. CDR1 and CDR2 from the germline V gene are SGDLS and YYNGEE. This CDR3 contains 16 residues. Losses at the gene ends were 0 bases for V and 4 bases for J; bases not matched to a gene: 4. This CDR3 reads CASSVERGAATGELFF. DNA of the CDR3: TGTGCCAGCAGCGTAGAGCGGGGGGCGGCCACCGGGGAGCTGTTTTTT.

In regard to this clonotype: One end of the junction fails to match germline, which may point to a read error. The chain has TRBV12-3 or TRBV12-4 and TRBJ1-4; TRBD1 matches at 7 bases. The CDR3 totals 13 residues. The DNA for the CDR3 is TGTGCCAGCAGCTACAGGGGTGGTGAAGAACTGTTTTTT. Translated, it gives CASSYRGGEELFF.

This clonotype was observed once. A single base separates this from a much larger clone, so it may be a read error. Since the CDR3 does not end with the conserved phenylalanine or tryptophan, this likely comes from a read error. The chain links TRBV20-1 to TRBJ2-3, with TRBD2 matching 13 bases. This CDR3 has 18 amino acids. V gave up 7 bases and J gave up 2 bases; unmatched junction bases: 15. The V gene's germline CDR1 is DFQATT and CDR2 SNEGSKA (reference sequence). Here the CDR3 reads CSVLPPGLAGIFTDTQYL. CDR3 nucleotides: TGCAGTGTGCTCCCCCCGGGACTAGCGGGAATATTCACAGATACGCAGTATCTT.

This clonotype was seen a handful of times. This chain connects TRBV6-2 or TRBV6-3 to TRBJ2-5; no firm D call. This CDR3 has 12 residues. Germline lookup yields CDR1 MNHEY and CDR2 SVGEGT. Trimming cost V 10 bases and J 2 bases, with 11 bases left between them. CDR3 loop: CATSDYQETQYF. Here the CDR3 DNA reads TGTGCCACCTCCGATTATCAAGAGACCCAGTACTTC.

This clonotype has ten or more counts. V usage is TRBV27 and J usage is TRBJ2-3, with D hard to call. Germline CDR1 MNHEY, CDR2 SMNVEV (reference sequence). This CDR3 has 14 residues. V lost 4 bases, J lost 4 bases, and 12 bases lay in between. CDR3 loop: CASSSVLQPDTQYF. DNA for the CDR3: TGTGCCAGCAGTTCGGTTCTACAGCCAGATACGCAGTATTTT.

This clonotype was recorded at least ten times. V gene TRBV12-5 combines with J gene TRBJ2-5; 7 bases match TRBD2. V lost 5 bases, J lost 1 base, and 10 bases stayed unmatched. The CDR3 is 16 amino acids. In germline, CDR1 is LGHNT, CDR2 FRNRAP. The CDR3 DNA follows: TGTGCTAGTGGTCCTTCCGACGGGGGGATCCAAGAGACCCAGTACTTC. It translates to CASGPSDGGIQETQYF.

The rearrangement joins TRBV2 to TRBJ2-1, with 8 bases lining up with TRBD2. The germline gives CDR1 SNHLY, CDR2 FYNNEI. This CDR3 has 11 amino acids. After removal of 10 bases from V and 9 bases from J, the junction contained 5 bases not matched to a gene. The CDR3 protein is CAIIGGVEQFF. CDR3 in DNA: TGTGCCATAATCGGGGGGGTTGAGCAGTTCTTC.

This chain joins TRBV20-1 and TRBJ2-1; tentative D call: TRBD1 (6 bases). Trimming shortened V by 6 bases and J by 6 bases, and 24 bases separated the two germline ends. The CDR3 covers 16 residues. Per germline, CDR1 DFQATT and CDR2 SNEGSKA (reference sequence). The CDR3 loop reads CSASDSRTAHINEQFF. The CDR3 DNA sequence: TGCAGTGCCTCGGACAGCCGAACCGCACACATCAATGAGCAGTTCTTC.

This clonotype was recorded at least ten times. The chain recombines TRBV7-9 with TRBJ2-3; D gene ambiguous. Per germline, CDR1 SEHNR and CDR2 FQNEAQ (reference sequence). The CDR3 length is 13 residues. The V end lost 7 bases, the J end lost 5 bases, and 13 bases lay between the germline ends. This CDR3 reads CASNTEVGDTQYF. CDR3 DNA sequence: TGTGCCAGCAACACCGAAGTGGGAGATACGCAGTATTTT.

Notes on this clonotype: Being one base from a much bigger clone, this may be a read error. This rearrangement joins TRBV7-9 to TRBJ2-2, with TRBD2 as a possible D gene (5 bases). The CDR3 is 15 amino acids. Germline V gene lookup returns CDR1 SEHNR and CDR2 FQNEAQ (reference sequence). Written as DNA, the CDR3 is TGTGCCAGCAGCTCCAACCTCGATAGTCCCGGGAAGCTGTTTTTT. Protein product: CASSSNLDSPGKLFF.

The V gene is TRBV2, the J gene TRBJ2-1; TRBD2 agrees at 9 bases. This CDR3 region has 15 residues. Per germline, CDR1 SNHLY and CDR2 FYNNEI. V lost 4 bases, J lost 10 bases, and 11 bases stayed unmatched. CDR3 in amino acids: CASSAAQGLAGEQFF. The CDR3 nucleotides read TGTGCCAGCAGTGCAGCGCAGGGACTAGCAGGGGAGCAGTTCTTC.

This clonotype was recorded many times. The V call is TRBV20-1, the J call TRBJ2-1; D is ambiguous. Germline V gene sequence: CDR1 DFQATT, CDR2 SNEGSKA (reference sequence). V dropped 6 bases and J dropped 0 bases, with 12 bases sitting between them. The length of the CDR3 is 14 residues. CDR3 in amino acids: CSAQNYPSYNEQFF. The CDR3 DNA reads TGCAGTGCACAGAACTACCCCTCCTACAATGAGCAGTTCTTC.

This clonotype was seen only a few times. V is TRBV19 and J is TRBJ1-1; no clear D. V lost 6 bases and J lost 5, with 19 bases in between. Germline V gene lookup returns CDR1 LNHDA and CDR2 SQIVND (reference sequence). The CDR3 contains 15 residues. The CDR3 loop reads CASRILGVGVTEAFF. CDR3 nucleotides: TGTGCCAGTAGGATCCTCGGGGTCGGAGTTACTGAAGCTTTCTTT.

In this sample, this clonotype turned up many times. The chain is built from TRBV3-1 and TRBJ1-1, with D hard to call. Trimming took off 0 bases at V and 4 bases at J, with 9 bases between the two ends. This CDR3 is 14 amino acids long. From germline, CDR1 is LGHDT and CDR2 YNNKEL (reference sequence). This chain's CDR3 is CASSQEWVGTEAFF. CDR3 nucleotides: TGTGCCAGCAGCCAAGAATGGGTCGGCACTGAAGCTTTCTTT.